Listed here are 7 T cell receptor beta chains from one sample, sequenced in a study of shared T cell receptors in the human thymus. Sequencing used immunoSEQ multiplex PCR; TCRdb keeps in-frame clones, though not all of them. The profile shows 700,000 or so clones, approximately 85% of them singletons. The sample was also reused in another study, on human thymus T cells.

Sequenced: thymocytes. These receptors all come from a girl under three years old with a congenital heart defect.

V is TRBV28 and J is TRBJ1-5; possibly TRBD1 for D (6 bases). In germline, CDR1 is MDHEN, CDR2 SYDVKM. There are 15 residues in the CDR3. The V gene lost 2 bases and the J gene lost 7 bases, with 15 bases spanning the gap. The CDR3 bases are TGTGCCAGCAGTTTAGGAGCAGGGGCGGTCCAGCCCCAGCATTTT. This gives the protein CASSLGAGAVQPQHF.

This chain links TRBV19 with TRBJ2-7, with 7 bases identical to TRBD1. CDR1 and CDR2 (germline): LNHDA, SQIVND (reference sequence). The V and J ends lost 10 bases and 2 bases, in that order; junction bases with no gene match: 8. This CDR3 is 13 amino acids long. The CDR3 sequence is CATATGPAYEQYF. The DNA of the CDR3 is TGTGCCACTGCGACAGGGCCCGCCTACGAGCAGTACTTC. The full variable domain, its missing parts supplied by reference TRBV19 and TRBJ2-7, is DGGITQSPKYLFRKEGQNVTLSCEQNLNHDAMYWYRQDPGQGLRLIYYSQIVNDFQKGDIAEGYSVSREKKESFPLTVTSAQKNPTAFYLCATATGPAYEQYFGPGTRLTVT.

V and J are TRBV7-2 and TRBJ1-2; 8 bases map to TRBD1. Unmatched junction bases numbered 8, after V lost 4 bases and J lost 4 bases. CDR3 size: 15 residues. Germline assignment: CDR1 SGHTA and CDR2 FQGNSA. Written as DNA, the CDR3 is TGTGCCAGCAGCTCGACAGGGGCCCGCTTCTATGGCTACACCTTC. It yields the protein CASSSTGARFYGYTF. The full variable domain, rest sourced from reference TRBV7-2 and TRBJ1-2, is GAGVSQSPSNKVTEKGKDVELRCDPISGHTALYWYRQSLGQGLEFLIYFQGNSAPDKSGLPSDRFSAERTGGSVSTLTIQRTQQEDSAVYLCASSSTGARFYGYTFGSGTRLTVV.

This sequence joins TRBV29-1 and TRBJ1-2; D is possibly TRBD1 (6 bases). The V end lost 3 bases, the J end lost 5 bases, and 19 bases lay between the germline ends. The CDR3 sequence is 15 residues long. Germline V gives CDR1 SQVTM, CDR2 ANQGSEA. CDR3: CSVDSGGQVGYGYTF. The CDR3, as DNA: TGCAGCGTTGATTCGGGGGGGCAAGTAGGATATGGCTACACCTTC.

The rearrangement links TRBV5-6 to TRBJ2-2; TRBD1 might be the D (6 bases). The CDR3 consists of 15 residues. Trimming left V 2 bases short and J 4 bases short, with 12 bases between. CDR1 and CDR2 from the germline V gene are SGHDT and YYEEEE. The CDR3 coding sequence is TGTGCCAGCAGCTTTCTAAGGACAGCCACCGGGGAGCTGTTTTTT. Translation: CASSFLRTATGELFF.

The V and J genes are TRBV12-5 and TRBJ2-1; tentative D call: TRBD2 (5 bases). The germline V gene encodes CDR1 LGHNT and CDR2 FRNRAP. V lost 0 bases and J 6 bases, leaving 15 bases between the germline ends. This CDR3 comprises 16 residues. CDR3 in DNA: TGTGCTAGTGGTTTGGTGCCGTCGGGGTCGGGCAATGAGCAGTTCTTC. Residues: CASGLVPSGSGNEQFF.

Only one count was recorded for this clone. In DNA, the CDR3 is TGTGCCAGCAGTCAGCACCCGGGACAGTGGTATTCACCCCTCCACTTT. This codes for CASSQHPGQWYSPLHF. The chain links TRBV7-2 to TRBJ1-6, with 7 bases that match TRBD1. CDR1 is SGHTA, CDR2 FQGNSA, per germline. The J segment lost 8 bases and the V segment lost 6 bases, leaving 13 bases of the junction unmatched. The CDR3 is 16 residues long.